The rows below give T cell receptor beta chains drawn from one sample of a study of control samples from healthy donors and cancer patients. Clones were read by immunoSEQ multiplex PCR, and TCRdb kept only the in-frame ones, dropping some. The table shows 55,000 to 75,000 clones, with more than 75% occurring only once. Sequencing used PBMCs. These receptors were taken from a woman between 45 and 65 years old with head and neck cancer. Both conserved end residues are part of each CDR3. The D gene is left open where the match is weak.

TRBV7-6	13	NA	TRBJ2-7	CASSEDSEYEQYF
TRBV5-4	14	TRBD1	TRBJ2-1	CASSLYEGARRKFF
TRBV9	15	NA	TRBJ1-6	CASSPRDGYNSPLHF
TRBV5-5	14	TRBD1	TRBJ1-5	CASSYGQGNQPQHF
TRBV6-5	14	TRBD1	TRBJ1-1	CASSQQGTTTEAFF
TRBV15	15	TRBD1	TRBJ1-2	CATSRASRGDQGYTF
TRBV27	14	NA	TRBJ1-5	CASSFIGPNQPQHF
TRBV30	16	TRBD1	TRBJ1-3	CAWSRTDRGGGNTIYF
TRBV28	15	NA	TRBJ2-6	CASTPSGGGANVLTF
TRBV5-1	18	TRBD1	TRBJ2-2	CASNRKGTGGANTGELFF
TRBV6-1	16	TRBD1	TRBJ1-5	CASRGQGAGSNQPQHF
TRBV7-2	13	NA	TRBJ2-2	CASSKVWAGELFF
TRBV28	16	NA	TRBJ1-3	CASSLPNSGTRNTIYF
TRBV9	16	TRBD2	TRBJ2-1	CASSVDPSGGYNEQFF
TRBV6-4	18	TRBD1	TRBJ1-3	CASSDPGQGSDSGNTIYF
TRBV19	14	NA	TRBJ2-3	CASSMDRLGDTQYF
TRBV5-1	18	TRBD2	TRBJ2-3	CASSPKAGGPDNTDTQYF